This TCR beta chain was recovered during a study of tumor-infiltrating lymphocytes in primary liver carcinoma. Study-wide points: Tumor-adjacent and tumor-blood pairs displayed less overlap than did pairs of tumor regions. Tumors carried a top-250-clone fraction significantly exceeding that of blood (p = 0.039).

TCR beta cDNA was prepared out of about 530 ng total RNA by means of a constant-region primer. ARM-PCR, slightly modified, supplied the TCR beta libraries through three nested multiplex PCR rounds. Investigators reported that the first two PCR rounds, at roughly 10 cycles each, used TRBV1-TRBV30 forward primers with a C-beta reverse primer. In TCRdb, the multiplex PCR reads were re-called with MiXCR into one record per CDR3 protein. Of 300,000 to 350,000 distinct CDR3 sequences listed, almost 65% are singletons. Turning to this clonotype: Its matching antigen is unknown. At one end, the junction sequence differs from germline, possibly due to a read error.

For blood RNA, unsorted whole blood served as the source, and germline DNA was extracted too. Patients had chronic HBV infection and were treatment-naive. Per germline, CDR1 SGHAT and CDR2 FQNNGV. This CDR3 has 15 amino acids. The chain uses TRBV11-2 and TRBJ1-4; the D is unclear. This receptor was identified in a man in his forties or fifties with primary liver carcinoma and hepatitis B virus infection. The specimen was peripheral blood. The CDR3, as DNA: TGTGCCTGCAGCTTAGGCCCGGACTCAAATGTAAAACTGTTTTTT. Its protein product is CACSLGPDSNVKLFF.